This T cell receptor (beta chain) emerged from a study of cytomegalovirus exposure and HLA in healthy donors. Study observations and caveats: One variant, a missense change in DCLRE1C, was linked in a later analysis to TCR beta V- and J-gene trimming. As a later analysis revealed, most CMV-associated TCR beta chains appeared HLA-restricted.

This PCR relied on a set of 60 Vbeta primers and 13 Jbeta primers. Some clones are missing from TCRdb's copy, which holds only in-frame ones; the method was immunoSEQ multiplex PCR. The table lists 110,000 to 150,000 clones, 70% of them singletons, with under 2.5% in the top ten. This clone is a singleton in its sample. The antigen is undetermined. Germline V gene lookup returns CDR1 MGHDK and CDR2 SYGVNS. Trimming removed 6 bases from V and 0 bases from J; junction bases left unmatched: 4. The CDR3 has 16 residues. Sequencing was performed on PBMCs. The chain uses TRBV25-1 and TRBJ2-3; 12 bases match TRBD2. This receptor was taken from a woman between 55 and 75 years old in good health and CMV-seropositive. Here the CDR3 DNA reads TGTGCCAGCAGCGCCGGGACTAGCGGGAGCACAGATACGCAGTATTTT. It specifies CASSAGTSGSTDTQYF. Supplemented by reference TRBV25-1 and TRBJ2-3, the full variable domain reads EADIYQTPRYLVIGTGKKITLECSQTMGHDKMYWYQQDPGMELHLIHYSYGVNSTEKGDLSSESTVSRIRTEHFPLTLESARPSHTSQYLCASSAGTSGSTDTQYFGPGTRLTVL.